The 28 T cell receptor beta chains below all came from one sample that was sequenced in a study of cytomegalovirus exposure and HLA in healthy donors. Both 60 Vbeta primers and 13 Jbeta primers went into the PCR. Produced via immunoSEQ multiplex PCR; TCRdb's table is partial and in-frame only. The profile shows about 120,000 clones, about three quarters of them singletons. The sample taken for sequencing was PBMCs. The receptor source for this set is a middle-aged woman in good health and CMV-seronegative.

The chain joins TRBV27 to TRBJ2-1; 8 bases fit TRBD2. Trimming removed 2 bases from V and 0 bases from J; junction bases left unmatched: 9. CDR1 and CDR2 from the germline V gene are MNHEY and SMNVEV (reference sequence). The CDR3 is made up of 18 amino acids. The CDR3 is CASSLRPSGLSSYNEQFF. Here the CDR3 DNA reads TGTGCCAGCAGTTTAAGGCCTAGCGGGTTAAGCTCCTACAATGAGCAGTTCTTC.

A single count supports this clone. CDR3 nucleotides: TGCGCCAGCAGCTTACAGGGAGTAGGGGAAAAACTGTTTTTT. Amino acids: CASSLQGVGEKLFF. The chain recombines TRBV5-1 with TRBJ1-4, with a weak D call TRBD1 (6 bases). Germline V gives CDR1 SGHRS, CDR2 YFSETQ. The CDR3 is 14 amino acids. The ends were cut back, 2 bases at V and 8 bases at J, with 13 bases in the middle. The complete variable domain, with remaining parts taken from reference TRBV5-1 and TRBJ1-4, reads KAGVTQTPRYLIKTRGQQVTLSCSPISGHRSVSWYQQTPGQGLQFLFEYFSETQRNKGNFPGRFSGRQFSNSRSEMNVSTLELGDSALYLCASSLQGVGEKLFFGSGTQLSVL.

This chain uses TRBV7-2 with TRBJ2-5; 11 bases are shared with TRBD2. CDR1 and CDR2 from the germline V gene are SGHTA and FQGNSA. CDR3 length equals 16 residues. Trimming cost V 5 bases and J 5 bases; bases outside gene matches: 10. The CDR3 bases are TGTGCCAGCAGCCCCAATAGCGGGAGGGCGGGGGAGACCCAGTACTTC. Residues: CASSPNSGRAGETQYF.

This clone was seen just once. The V call is TRBV4-2, the J call TRBJ2-7; possibly TRBD1 for D (5 bases). Trimming removed 1 base at V and 2 bases at J, with 12 bases between. The CDR3 has 15 residues. Germline-derived CDR1 and CDR2 are LGHNA and YNFKEQ. CDR3 sequence reads: CASSQVQGSTYEQYF. The CDR3 DNA follows: TGTGCCAGCAGCCAAGTGCAGGGTTCTACCTACGAGCAGTACTTC.

This rearrangement joins TRBV7-2 to TRBJ2-7; the D gene is possibly TRBD2 (5 bases). This CDR3 comprises 18 residues. Trimming took 2 bases from V and 2 from J, leaving 22 bases between them. From germline, CDR1 is SGHTA and CDR2 FQGNSA. The CDR3 here is CASSLQAGSPVEPYEQYF. DNA for the CDR3: TGTGCCAGCAGCTTACAGGCGGGTTCCCCGGTGGAGCCCTACGAGCAGTACTTC.

CDR3 in amino acids: CASRYGQGYGELFF. The CDR3 region has the DNA TGTGCCAGCAGATATGGACAAGGATACGGGGAGCTGTTTTTT. J is TRBJ2-2 and V is TRBV28, with D tentatively TRBD1 (5 bases). The CDR3 is made up of 14 amino acids. Trimming removed 6 bases at V and 7 bases at J, with 15 bases between. CDR1 is MDHEN and CDR2 is SYDVKM in the germline V gene.

This chain connects TRBV18 to TRBJ2-1; TRBD2 is a possible D gene (6 bases). V lost 8 bases, J lost 1 base, and 15 bases lay in between. The germline V gene encodes CDR1 KGHSH and CDR2 LQKENI. The CDR3 runs 15 residues. The CDR3 here is CASRSGGQSYNEQFF. The CDR3 bases are TGTGCCAGCCGTAGCGGCGGCCAATCCTACAATGAGCAGTTCTTC.

V is TRBV25-1 and J is TRBJ2-7; unclear D gene. The ends were cut back, 1 base at V and 2 bases at J, with 6 bases in the middle. The germline V gene encodes CDR1 MGHDK and CDR2 SYGVNS. The CDR3 has 13 residues. The CDR3 DNA sequence: TGTGCCAGCAGTGAATCTGGGCCCTACGAGCAGTACTTC. Its protein product is CASSESGPYEQYF.

The chain joins TRBV2 to TRBJ1-4; no clear D. The V end lost 6 bases, the J end lost 10 bases, and 15 bases lay between the germline ends. The CDR3 is 13 residues long. CDR1 and CDR2 (germline): SNHLY, FYNNEI. The CDR3 DNA reads as TGTGCCAGCAGGGGCCCGTCGCCGGCAAAACTGTTTTTT. Encoded protein: CASRGPSPAKLFF.

A note on this clone: A junction boundary mismatches the germline segment, possibly from a read error. The rearrangement joins TRBV7-6 to TRBJ2-6, with 8 bases that match TRBD1. This CDR3 contains 18 residues. The germline V gene has CDR1 SGHVS and CDR2 FNYEAQ. As DNA, the CDR3 is TGTGCCAGCAGGTTAGGACAGGGCGACCCCTCTGGGGCCAACGTCCTGACTTTC. Translation: CASRLGQGDPSGANVLTF.

This chain links TRBV4-1 with TRBJ2-1; D unresolved. Germline CDR1 reads MGHRA; CDR2 reads YSYEKL. The CDR3 sequence is 11 residues long. Trimming removed 1 base at V and 14 bases at J, with 9 bases between. CDR3 region: CASSQGLVEFF. CDR3 nucleotides: TGCGCCAGCAGCCAAGGTCTGGTAGAGTTCTTC.

This sequence joins TRBV19 and TRBJ2-5; 11 bases are a match to TRBD1. The J call may be mistaken, given a closer DNA end match to TRBJ2-7. This CDR3 region has 15 residues. From germline, CDR1 is LNHDA and CDR2 SQIVND (reference sequence). For the CDR3, the DNA is TGTGCCAGCGGATTCCGGGACAGGGGGAGGTACGAGCAGTACTTC. It encodes CASGFRDRGRYEQYF.

The rearrangement joins TRBV5-4 to TRBJ2-5; 10 bases are shared with TRBD2. The ends lost 5 bases at V and 1 base at J; junction bases unmatched: 14. The CDR3 is 18 amino acids. Germline-derived CDR1 and CDR2 are SGHNT and YYREEE (reference sequence). CDR3 region: CASSFIAGGPTTQETQYF. CDR3 in DNA: TGTGCCAGCAGTTTCATAGCGGGAGGTCCAACTACCCAAGAGACCCAGTACTTC.

The gene calls are TRBV4-3 and TRBJ2-7; TRBD2 might be the D (6 bases). Germline V gene data show CDR1 as LGHNA and CDR2 as YSLEER. V lost 2 bases and J 0 bases, leaving 11 bases between the germline ends. The CDR3 is 15 amino acids. CDR3 nucleotide sequence: TGCGCCAGCAGCCAATCCCGGACTAACTCCTACGAGCAGTACTTC. Residues: CASSQSRTNSYEQYF.

V gene TRBV21-1 combines with J gene TRBJ2-7; the table's D call TRBD2 went unverified against the DNA. TRBV21-1 counts as a pseudogene. The CDR3 covers 21 residues. Here the CDR3 DNA reads TGTGCCAGCAGCAAAGGGGCTGGGCAGGGCCCAGGACTAGCGGGATCCTACGAGCAGTACTTC. It yields the protein CASSKGAGQGPGLAGSYEQYF.

This chain links TRBV19 with TRBJ1-5; no reliable D call. The germline V gene has CDR1 LNHDA and CDR2 SQIVND (reference sequence). Trimming took off 7 bases at V and 4 bases at J, with 20 bases between the two ends. CDR3 length: 16 residues. CDR3 bases: TGTGCCAGTACGCTAGTGGGCGGGGATACAAATCAGCCCCAGCATTTT. It is translated as CASTLVGGDTNQPQHF.

The chain recombines TRBV4-1 with TRBJ1-4; 9 nucleotides line up with TRBD1. In germline, CDR1 is MGHRA, CDR2 YSYEKL. This CDR3 is 18 amino acids long. The J segment lost 5 bases and the V segment lost 2 bases, leaving 12 bases of the junction unmatched. Written as DNA, the CDR3 is TGCGCCAGCAGCCAACCGATCACAGGGGGCGGAGGAAATGAAAAACTGTTTTTT. It codes for CASSQPITGGGGNEKLFF.

This rearrangement joins TRBV15 to TRBJ2-3; D remains unclear. Germline assignment: CDR1 LNHNV and CDR2 YYDKDF (reference sequence). This CDR3 is built from 14 residues. Trimming took off 1 base at V and 2 bases at J, with 7 bases between the two ends. The CDR3 coding sequence is TGTGCCACCAGCAGAGCAACCTACACAGATACGCAGTATTTT. Its translation: CATSRATYTDTQYF.

In its sample, this clone was seen once. V gene TRBV5-1 combines with J gene TRBJ2-3, with D possibly being TRBD2 (6 bases). The length of the CDR3 is 16 residues. Germline V CDR1 and CDR2: SGHRS, YFSETQ. The V gene lost 0 bases and the J gene lost 4 bases, with 15 bases spanning the gap. CDR3 nucleotide sequence: TGCGCCAGCAGCTTGGAACTTGCGGGAAGGGCAGATACGCAGTATTTT. This sequence encodes CASSLELAGRADTQYF.

The rearrangement links TRBV28 to TRBJ2-7, with 9 bases matching TRBD1. CDR1 and CDR2 (germline): MDHEN, SYDVKM. The CDR3 extends over 14 amino acids. The J segment lost 2 bases and the V segment lost 5 bases, leaving 4 bases of the junction unmatched. The CDR3 region is CASSTGQGPYEQYF. The DNA for the CDR3 is TGTGCCAGCAGTACCGGACAGGGGCCCTACGAGCAGTACTTC.

The V gene is TRBV28, the J gene TRBJ2-1; the D is unclear. The CDR3 has 13 amino acids. Germline V gene lookup returns CDR1 MDHEN and CDR2 SYDVKM. V was trimmed by 4 bases and J by 5 bases, leaving 9 bases between them. The CDR3 region is CASSSSVHNEQFF. The CDR3, as DNA: TGTGCCAGCAGTTCCTCGGTGCACAATGAGCAGTTCTTC. Filled out from reference TRBV28 and TRBJ2-1, the complete variable domain reads DVKVTQSSRYLVKRTGEKVFLECVQDMDHENMFWYRQDPGLGLRLIYFSYDVKMKEKGDIPEGYSVSREKKERFSLILESASTNQTSMYLCASSSSVHNEQFFGPGTRLTVL.

The chain combines TRBV9 with TRBJ1-1; D not resolved. V lost 0 bases to trimming and J lost 2 bases, with 8 bases between them. CDR3 length: 14 residues. Germline V gene sequence: CDR1 SGDLS, CDR2 YYNGEE. The chain's CDR3 is CASSVGVANTEAFF. In DNA, the CDR3 is TGTGCCAGCAGCGTAGGGGTAGCCAACACTGAAGCTTTCTTT.

The chain is built from TRBV28 and TRBJ1-5; 8 bases match TRBD1. The germline V gene encodes CDR1 MDHEN and CDR2 SYDVKM. Trimming at V came to 3 bases and at J to 0 bases, leaving 13 bases not matched to a gene. The CDR3 has 19 residues. CDR3 sequence (DNA): TGTGCCAGCAGTTTGATGTTGGCAGGGGGCTTTAGTAGCAATCAGCCCCAGCATTTT. Its translation: CASSLMLAGGFSSNQPQHF.

The chain combines TRBV28 with TRBJ2-7; perhaps TRBD2 as D (5 bases). The CDR3 has 14 residues. CDR1 and CDR2 from the germline V gene are MDHEN and SYDVKM. Trimming took off 6 bases at V and 0 bases at J, with 12 bases between the two ends. The CDR3 here is CASSEDGSSYEQYF. The CDR3 DNA reads as TGTGCCAGCAGCGAAGATGGGAGCTCCTACGAGCAGTACTTC.

The J gene is TRBJ1-1, the V gene TRBV7-9, with D perhaps matching TRBD1 (5 bases). Germline V gives CDR1 SEHNR, CDR2 FQNEAQ (reference sequence). The ends were cut back, 4 bases at V and 0 bases at J, with 12 bases in the middle. This CDR3 has 15 amino acids. Here the CDR3 reads CASSYQGGMNTEAFF. The DNA of the CDR3 is TGTGCCAGCAGCTACCAGGGAGGGATGAACACTGAAGCTTTCTTT.

The chain links TRBV28 to TRBJ1-5; TRBD1 is a possible D gene (6 bases). Per germline, CDR1 MDHEN and CDR2 SYDVKM. This CDR3 spans 21 amino acids. V gave up 2 bases and J gave up 1 base, with 27 bases separating them. In DNA form, the CDR3 reads TGTGCCAGCAGTTTAAGGAGGTGGACAGAGGGAGAAAGGGAAAGCAATCAGCCCCAGCATTTT. Translating gives CASSLRRWTEGERESNQPQHF.

The chain couples TRBV4-1 to TRBJ2-5, with 8 bases that match TRBD2. Germline V gene lookup returns CDR1 MGHRA and CDR2 YSYEKL. The CDR3 totals 15 residues. Trimming took 2 bases from V and 0 from J; bases not matched to a gene: 2. The DNA for the CDR3 is TGCGCCAGCAGCCAACCTAGCGGGTACCAAGAGACCCAGTACTTC. As protein: CASSQPSGYQETQYF.

The J gene is TRBJ2-5, the V gene TRBV9, with TRBD2 matching 8 bases. CDR1 SGDLS and CDR2 YYNGEE come from the germline V gene. J was trimmed by 4 bases and V by 0 bases; bases with no gene match: 8. The length of the CDR3 is 16 residues. As DNA, the CDR3 is TGTGCCAGCAGCGTAGGGGGCGGGAGGACATCAGAGACCCAGTACTTC. This sequence encodes CASSVGGGRTSETQYF.